Listed below are T cell receptor beta chains from one sample, sequenced in a study of beta chain features in type 1 diabetes. Using immunoSEQ multiplex PCR, the repertoire was profiled, and TCRdb retains in-frame clones only, with some absent. The sample includes fewer than 550,000 clones, over 9.5% seen only once; the top ten take approximately 0.045%. What was sequenced was naive CD4+ T cells from blood. Receptor source: a woman under 30 in good health. Both conserved end residues are part of each CDR3. The D gene is left open where the match is weak. Part of the rows lack a size; the others show once, few, many or a class for expanded clones.

V	J	size	D	CDR3	DNA
TRBV7-9	TRBJ1-2	.	.	CASSGGTDSNYGYTF	TGTGCCAGCAGCGGGGGGACGGACTCTAACTATGGCTACACCTTC
TRBV28	TRBJ2-5	once	TRBD1	CASSPGQQETQYF	TGTGCCAGCAGCCCGGGACAGCAAGAGACCCAGTACTTC
TRBV7-9	TRBJ1-1	.	.	CASSSLESNTEAFF	TGTGCCAGCAGCTCTCTTGAGTCGAACACTGAAGCTTTCTTT
TRBV27	TRBJ2-3	few	.	CASSLWGGTDTQYF	TGTGCCAGCAGTCTGTGGGGGGGCACAGATACGCAGTATTTT
TRBV5-4	TRBJ2-7	.	TRBD2	CASSFGGRAEQYF	TGTGCCAGCAGCTTCGGCGGGAGGGCCGAGCAGTACTTC
TRBV5-6	TRBJ2-4	.	TRBD1	CASSLARTGRAKNIQYF	TGTGCCAGCAGCTTGGCGAGGACAGGGAGGGCCAAAAACATTCAGTACTTC
TRBV18	TRBJ1-4	.	.	CASSPQATNEKLFF	TGTGCCAGCTCACCACAGGCAACTAATGAAAAACTGTTTTTT
TRBV29-1	TRBJ1-2	few	.	CSVGDKGGYTF	TGCAGCGTTGGGGACAAGGGTGGCTACACCTTC
TRBV30	TRBJ2-3	.	TRBD2	CAWSVHRTSGTADTQYF	TGTGCCTGGAGTGTACATCGCACTAGCGGGACGGCGGATACGCAGTATTTT
TRBV9	TRBJ2-3	few	TRBD1	CASSIQQGGMDTQYF	TGTGCCAGCAGCATACAACAGGGGGGAATGGATACGCAGTATTTT
TRBV7-9	TRBJ1-4	.	TRBD1	CASSLIQGGEKLFF	TGTGCCAGCAGCTTAATACAGGGGGGTGAAAAACTGTTTTTT
TRBV7-2	TRBJ1-1	.	.	CASSLSHGREWTEAFF	TGTGCCAGCAGCTTATCCCACGGCAGGGAATGGACTGAAGCTTTCTTT
TRBV6-5	TRBJ2-3	few	.	CASSYLKSSSTDTQYF	TGTGCCAGCAGTTACCTTAAATCCTCGAGCACAGATACGCAGTATTTT
TRBV28	TRBJ2-7	.	TRBD2	CASRPALAGGGEQYF	TGTGCCAGCAGACCCGCCTTAGCGGGAGGTGGCGAGCAGTACTTC
TRBV18	TRBJ2-5	few	TRBD2	CASSPSGFQETQYF	TGTGCCAGCTCACCTAGCGGGTTCCAAGAGACCCAGTACTTC
TRBV6-5	TRBJ2-3	.	.	CASSYLNTDTQYF	TGTGCCAGCAGTTACCTAAACACAGATACGCAGTATTTT
TRBV7-2	TRBJ2-5	.	TRBD2	CASSPGLGETQYF	TGTGCCAGCAGCCCGGGACTAGGGGAGACCCAGTACTTC
TRBV7-2	TRBJ1-1	few	.	CASSLSPGGGTEAFF	TGTGCCAGCAGCTTAAGTCCGGGTGGCGGCACTGAAGCTTTCTTT
TRBV5-4	TRBJ2-5	.	TRBD1	CASSLGPGTGGLQETQYF	TGTGCCAGCAGCTTGGGACCGGGGACAGGGGGCCTTCAAGAGACCCAGTACTTC
TRBV9	TRBJ1-5	.	TRBD1	CASSASPGTGGGPQHF	TGTGCCAGCAGCGCGAGTCCCGGGACAGGGGGTGGGCCCCAGCATTTT
TRBV7-3	TRBJ1-1	few	TRBD1	CASSPADRVTEAFF	TGTGCCAGCAGCCCTGCGGACAGGGTCACTGAAGCTTTCTTT
TRBV7-9	TRBJ1-3	.	.	CASSLDPDRSGNTIYF	TGTGCCAGCAGCTTAGATCCAGATCGCTCTGGAAACACCATATATTTT
TRBV28	TRBJ2-1	few	TRBD1	CASSRTGGSPFF	TGTGCCAGCAGTCGAACAGGGGGCTCTCCGTTCTTC
TRBV7-9	TRBJ1-5	few	.	CASSQGGAAPQHF	TGTGCCAGCAGCCAAGGGGGGGCCGCGCCCCAGCATTTT
TRBV18	TRBJ2-4	.	.	CASSRTAGLMNIQYF	TGTGCCAGCTCACGTACAGCGGGCCTAATGAACATTCAGTACTTC
TRBV14	TRBJ1-4	few	.	CASSHRRNEKLFF	TGTGCCAGCAGCCACAGAAGAAATGAAAAACTGTTTTTT
TRBV6-4	TRBJ2-1	few	.	CASSEGGTSYNEQFF	TGTGCCAGCAGTGAAGGAGGGACGAGCTACAATGAGCAGTTCTTC
TRBV28	TRBJ2-4	many	.	CASSLKGAKNIQYF	TGTGCCAGCAGTTTGAAGGGGGCCAAAAACATTCAGTACTTC
TRBV4-3	TRBJ1-4	few	.	CARGTRRAPNEKLFF	TGCGCCAGAGGGACTCGTAGGGCCCCTAATGAAAAACTGTTTTTT